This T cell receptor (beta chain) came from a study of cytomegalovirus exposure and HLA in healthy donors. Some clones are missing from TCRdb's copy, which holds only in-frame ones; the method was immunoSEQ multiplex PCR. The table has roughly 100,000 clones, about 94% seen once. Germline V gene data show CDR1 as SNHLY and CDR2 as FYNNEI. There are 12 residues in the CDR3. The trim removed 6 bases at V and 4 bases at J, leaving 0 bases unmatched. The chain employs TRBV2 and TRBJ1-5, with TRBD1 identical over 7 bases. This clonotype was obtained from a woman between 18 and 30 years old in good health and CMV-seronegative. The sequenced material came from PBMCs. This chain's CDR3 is CASRTGNQPQHF. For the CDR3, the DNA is TGTGCCAGCAGGACAGGGAATCAGCCCCAGCATTTT.